The 9 T cell receptor beta chains reported below all come from one sample, sequenced in a study of T-cell reconstitution after alpha-beta-depleted transplantation in children. Unique molecular identifiers were incorporated into the prepared TCRbeta library. TCRdb ran MiXCR on the PCR reads and lists one entry per CDR3 protein. Here the sample spans fewer than 550,000 distinct CDR3 sequences, 15% to 20% being singletons. Specimen: PBMCs, mostly from graft donor cells, collected 360 days after TCRalphabeta/CD19-depleted stem cell transplant. These receptors were collected from a boy in the first two years of life who had a stem cell transplant for Wiskott-Aldrich syndrome, so the T cells may come from the graft donor.

This sequence joins TRBV18 and TRBJ1-2; 8 bases match TRBD1. Germline V gene sequence: CDR1 KGHSH, CDR2 LQKENI. This CDR3 is 19 amino acids long. Germline trimming cut 2 bases from V and 4 bases from J; bases unmatched to any gene: 18. The CDR3 DNA reads TGTGCCAGCTCACCATCCATCGACAGGGGCCGACTAAGGGGCTATGGCTACACCTTC. Translation gives CASSPSIDRGRLRGYGYTF.

The CDR3, as DNA: TGTGCCAGCAGCCGTTACGGTAGCTCCTACGAGCAGTACTTC. Residues: CASSRYGSSYEQYF. The gene calls are TRBV3-1 and TRBJ2-7; D unresolved. The length of the CDR3 is 14 residues. V dropped 4 bases and J dropped 0 bases, with 10 bases sitting between them. Germline values: CDR1 LGHDT, CDR2 YNNKEL (reference sequence).

The rearrangement uses TRBV19 and TRBJ2-2; 8 nucleotides line up with TRBD1. The CDR3 loop spans 15 amino acids. V lost 4 bases to trimming and J lost 8 bases; unmatched junction nucleotides: 9. The V gene's germline CDR1 is LNHDA and CDR2 SQIVND (reference sequence). CDR3 coding DNA: TGTGCCAGTAGTAGGACAGGGCGAGGAGCTGGGGAGCTGTTTTTT. Its translation is CASSRTGRGAGELFF.

The chain uses TRBV11-2 and TRBJ2-3, with 10 bases lining up with TRBD2. Germline V gene data show CDR1 as SGHAT and CDR2 as FQNNGV. With 2 bases clipped from V and 11 bases from J, the junction kept 16 bases outside the gene matches. The CDR3 runs 17 residues. The CDR3 nucleotides are TGTGCCAGCAGCTTATGGTCTAGCGGGGGACTGACCGGAGGGCAGTATTTT. Translation gives CASSLWSSGGLTGGQYF. The full variable domain, rest sourced from reference TRBV11-2 and TRBJ2-3, is EAGVAQSPRYKIIEKRQSVAFWCNPISGHATLYWYQQILGQGPKLLIQFQNNGVVDDSQLPKDRFSAERLKGVDSTLKIQPAKLEDSAVYLCASSLWSSGGLTGGQYFGPGTRLTVL.

The rearrangement uses TRBV5-1 and TRBJ2-1, with D maybe TRBD2 (5 bases). Germline CDR1 and CDR2: SGHRS and YFSETQ. Trimming took off 6 bases at V and 7 bases at J, with 8 bases between the two ends. There are 11 residues in the CDR3. CDR3 sequence: CASKRVNEQFF. In nucleotides, the CDR3 is TGCGCCAGCAAGAGGGTTAATGAGCAGTTCTTC.

Only a few counts were recorded for this clonotype. V and J are TRBV11-1 and TRBJ2-7; possibly TRBD1 or TRBD2 for D (7 bases each). Germline V CDR1 and CDR2: SGHAT, FQDESV (reference sequence). CDR3 length equals 18 residues. The V end lost 1 base, the J end lost 0 bases, and 19 bases lay between the germline ends. The CDR3 coding sequence is TGTGCCAGCAGCTTAGGGGGGAGGGACAGCCGACCCTCCTACGAGCAGTACTTC. Residues: CASSLGGRDSRPSYEQYF.

The gene calls are TRBV24-1 and TRBJ2-1; 10 nucleotides line up with TRBD2. In germline, CDR1 is KGHDR, CDR2 SFDVKD. The CDR3 contains 17 residues. V gave up 7 bases and J gave up 2 bases; unmatched junction bases: 10. The CDR3 is CATSRASGSGAYNEQFF. The CDR3 DNA follows: TGTGCCACCAGCAGGGCTAGCGGGAGCGGAGCCTACAATGAGCAGTTCTTC.

Only a few counts were recorded for this clonotype. The chain couples TRBV2 to TRBJ2-1; D possibly uses TRBD1 or TRBD2 (5 bases each). CDR3 length: 16 residues. Trimming removed 6 bases at V and 0 bases at J, with 15 bases between. Germline CDR1 and CDR2: SNHLY and FYNNEI. The CDR3 DNA sequence: TGTGCCAGCAGGGGGACGTGGGGGAGCTCCTACAATGAGCAGTTCTTC. Protein sequence: CASRGTWGSSYNEQFF.

This clonotype was detected once. The genes are TRBV24-1 and TRBJ2-5, with 8 bases identical to TRBD1. Germline CDR1 is KGHDR and CDR2 is SFDVKD. The CDR3 has 18 amino acids. V lost 1 base to trimming and J lost 5 bases; unmatched junction nucleotides: 14. CDR3 sequence reads: CATSDFWPRTGKVETQYF. In nucleotides, the CDR3 is TGTGCCACCAGTGATTTCTGGCCGAGGACAGGGAAGGTTGAGACCCAGTACTTC.